Listed below are T cell receptor beta chains from one sample, sequenced in a study of Ad26.COV2.S vaccination and SARS-CoV-2 variants. Generated by immunoSEQ multiplex PCR, the TCRdb table keeps only in-frame clones and is missing some. The data show about 350,000 clones, approximately 86% seen once. The sequencing here drew on peripheral blood, taken in a trial of Ad26.COV2.S vaccine versus placebo. All receptors derive from a person between 18 and 59 years old who received the Ad26.COV2.S COVID-19 vaccine or a placebo. Both conserved end residues are part of each CDR3. The order of the fields is J gene, V gene, D gene, clone size, CDR3 protein, CDR3 DNA. D genes are given only for firm matches. Only some rows state a clone size, as once, few, many or a class for expanded clones.

>TRBJ1-5|TRBV5-4|TRBD1|NA
CASSSRQGASNQPQHF
TGTGCCAGCAGCTCACGACAGGGGGCCAGCAATCAGCCCCAGCATTTT
>TRBJ2-1|TRBV7-3|TRBD2|NA
CASSPGLVAEQFF
TGTGCCAGCAGCCCCGGACTAGTGGCTGAGCAGTTCTTC
>TRBJ1-1|TRBV3-1/TRBV3-2|NA|NA
CASSGAGTEAFF
TGTGCCAGCAGCGGGGCGGGGACTGAAGCTTTCTTT
>TRBJ1-2|TRBV20-1|NA|NA
CSAVDSTGYTF
TGCAGTGCCGTCGACAGTACGGGCTACACCTTC
>TRBJ2-3|TRBV6-5|NA|NA
CASSSDKLADTQYF
TGTGCCAGCAGTTCTGACAAATTAGCAGATACGCAGTATTTT
>TRBJ2-7|TRBV6-5|NA|NA
CAKLVPVEQYF
TGTGCCAAGTTAGTACCAGTCGAGCAGTACTTC
>TRBJ1-5|TRBV6-2/TRBV6-3|NA|once
CASSLTRSGQYSNQPQHF
TGTGCCAGCAGTCTTACCAGATCGGGACAATATAGCAATCAGCCCCAGCATTTT
>TRBJ2-1|TRBV6-2/TRBV6-3|TRBD2|NA
CASSLTSGRGAYNEQFF
TGTGCCAGCAGTTTGACTAGCGGGAGAGGTGCCTACAATGAGCAGTTCTTC
>TRBJ2-2|TRBV19|TRBD2|NA
CASSPGLAGNTGELFF
TGTGCCAGTAGTCCGGGACTAGCGGGGAACACCGGGGAGCTGTTTTTT
>TRBJ2-7|TRBV3-1/TRBV3-2|NA|NA
CASSPDPTGTRTYEQYF
TGTGCCAGCAGCCCCGACCCGACAGGTACGAGAACCTACGAGCAGTACTTC
>TRBJ2-5|TRBV5-5|TRBD2|few
CASSLVASGMDSETQYF
TGTGCCAGCAGCTTGGTGGCTAGCGGGATGGATTCAGAGACCCAGTACTTC
>TRBJ1-6|TRBV5-1|NA|NA
CASSQEAGNSPLHF
TGCGCCAGCAGTCAGGAGGCCGGGAATTCACCCCTCCACTTT
>TRBJ1-5|TRBV2|NA|NA
CASSGEGNNQPQHF
TGTGCCAGCAGTGGGGAAGGGAATAATCAGCCCCAGCATTTT
>TRBJ2-1|TRBV6-4|TRBD2|NA
CASSAPIHTPGLATHNEQFF
TGTGCCAGCAGTGCCCCCATCCACACACCGGGACTAGCGACGCACAATGAGCAGTTCTTC
>TRBJ2-7|TRBV29-1|NA|NA
CSVVGGYYEQYF
TGCAGCGTTGTTGGGGGTTACTACGAGCAGTACTTC
>TRBJ2-1|TRBV12-3/TRBV12-4|NA|NA
CASSPGTYNEQFF
TGTGCCAGCAGTCCCGGGACCTACAATGAGCAGTTCTTC
>TRBJ1-1|TRBV2|NA|NA
CASSRGGTEAFF
TGTGCCAGCAGTCGCGGGGGCACTGAAGCTTTCTTT
>TRBJ1-4|TRBV5-1|TRBD1|NA
CASSSQGGTANEKLFF
TGCGCCAGCAGCTCGCAGGGGGGAACGGCTAATGAAAAACTGTTTTTT
>TRBJ2-7|TRBV27|TRBD1|NA
CASSFSGGGYEQYF
TGTGCCAGCAGTTTTTCAGGGGGCGGATACGAGCAGTACTTC
>TRBJ2-3|TRBV13|NA|NA
CASSLDRGWTDTQYF
TGTGCCAGCAGCTTAGATAGGGGGTGGACAGATACGCAGTATTTT
>TRBJ2-7|TRBV5-6|TRBD2|NA
CASSLGRGFHEQYF
TGTGCCAGCAGCTTGGGGCGGGGGTTTCACGAGCAGTACTTC
>TRBJ1-1|TRBV20-1|NA|NA
CSASRGNMNTEAFF
TGCAGTGCTAGTCGGGGCAATATGAACACTGAAGCTTTCTTT
>TRBJ1-5|TRBV18|TRBD1|NA
CASSLGTGGNQPQHF
TGTGCCAGCTCGCTCGGGACAGGGGGAAACCAGCCCCAGCATTTT
>TRBJ2-3|TRBV7-3|NA|NA
CASSLYGEDTQYF
TGTGCCAGCAGCTTATATGGGGAAGATACGCAGTATTTT
>TRBJ1-1|TRBV4-2|TRBD1|NA
CASSQGSGGFGEAFF
TGTGCCAGCAGCCAAGGGTCAGGGGGCTTTGGTGAAGCTTTCTTT